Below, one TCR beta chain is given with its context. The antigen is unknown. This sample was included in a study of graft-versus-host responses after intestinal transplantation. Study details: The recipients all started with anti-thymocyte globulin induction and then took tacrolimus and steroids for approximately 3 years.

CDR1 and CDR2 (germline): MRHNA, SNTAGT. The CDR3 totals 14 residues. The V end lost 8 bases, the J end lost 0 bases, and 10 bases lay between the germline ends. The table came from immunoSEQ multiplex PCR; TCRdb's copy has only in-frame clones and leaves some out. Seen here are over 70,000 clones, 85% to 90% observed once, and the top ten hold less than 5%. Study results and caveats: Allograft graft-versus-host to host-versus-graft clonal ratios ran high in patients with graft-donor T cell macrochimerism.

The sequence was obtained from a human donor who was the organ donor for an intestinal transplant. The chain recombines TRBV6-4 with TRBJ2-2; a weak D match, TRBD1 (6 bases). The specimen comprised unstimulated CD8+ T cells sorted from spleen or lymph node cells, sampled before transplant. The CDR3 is CASSAGANTGELFF. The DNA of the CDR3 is TGTGCCAGCTCGGCAGGGGCGAACACCGGGGAGCTGTTTTTT.